This T cell receptor (beta chain) was recorded in a study of graft-versus-host responses after intestinal transplantation. Study-level background: Recipients received multivisceral, liver-intestinal, or isolated intestinal transplants.

V lost 7 bases to trimming and J lost 4 bases, with 14 bases between them. Per the germline V gene, CDR1 is MDHEN and CDR2 is SYDVKM. The CDR3 sequence is 13 residues long. Study outcomes and limitations: Recipient marrow showed GvH clones, some seen first in ileum or blood.

Sequenced by immunoSEQ multiplex PCR; TCRdb stores in-frame clones only, minus some. The repertoire holds 65,000 to 100,000 clones, with 80% to 95% as singletons. On this clone: The target antigen is unknown.

The receptor comes from a human donor who was the organ donor for an intestinal transplant. The rearrangement joins TRBV28 to TRBJ2-7; possibly TRBD1 for D (6 bases). Source: unstimulated CD8+ T cells sorted from spleen or lymph node cells, taken before transplant. The DNA for the CDR3 is TGTGCCAGCACCCCCACAGGGTATTACGAGCAGTACTTC. It codes for CASTPTGYYEQYF.